Below are 25 T cell receptor beta chains sequenced from a single sample in a study of liver allograft versus peripheral blood T cells. Study-level information: The authors compared T cell receptor repertoires in transplanted livers with recipients' peripheral blood repertoires.

TCRdb reprocessed the reads via MiXCR and lists one record per CDR3 protein. The sample carries some 15,000 distinct CDR3 sequences, around 20% recorded once. The receptors originated from a human patient who had a liver transplant. Some T cells may possibly be graft donor cells.

The rearrangement uses TRBV7-9 and TRBJ2-7, with a tentative D call TRBD2 (7 bases). This CDR3 region has 16 residues. Trimming took off 5 bases at V and 4 bases at J, with 21 bases between the two ends. Germline V gives CDR1 SEHNR, CDR2 FQNEAQ (reference sequence). CDR3 bases: TGTGCCAGCAGCCCCCAAGGGGGGACTACGTATTACGAGCAGTACTTC. Translated, it gives CASSPQGGTTYYEQYF.

The chain uses TRBV7-9 and TRBJ2-1; 13 nucleotides align to TRBD2. Germline CDR1 reads SEHNR; CDR2 reads FQNEAQ (reference sequence). With 3 bases clipped from V and 7 bases from J, the junction kept 0 bases outside the gene matches. The CDR3 has 14 amino acids. CDR3 sequence reads: CASSLGLAGNEQFF. The DNA for the CDR3 is TGTGCCAGCAGCTTGGGACTAGCGGGGAATGAGCAGTTCTTC.

This chain joins TRBV12-3 or TRBV12-4 and TRBJ2-6; 9 bases agree with TRBD2. The V and J ends lost 5 bases and 0 bases, in that order; junction bases with no gene match: 11. This CDR3 is 19 amino acids long. The CDR3 loop is CASSPTLLAGSSGANVLTF. As DNA, the CDR3 is TGTGCCAGCAGTCCAACCCTTCTAGCGGGAAGCTCTGGGGCCAACGTCCTGACTTTC.

The sample holds many counts of this clonotype. The genes are TRBV27 and TRBJ2-7; D is uncertain. V gave up 1 base and J gave up 0 bases, with 13 bases separating them. Germline CDR1 is MNHEY and CDR2 is SMNVEV (reference sequence). The CDR3 runs to 16 residues. The CDR3: CASSLYSRMSSYEQYF. In DNA, the CDR3 is TGTGCCAGCAGTTTATATTCTCGCATGAGCTCCTACGAGCAGTACTTC.

The chain joins TRBV7-2 to TRBJ1-5; D remains unclear. Trimming left V 5 bases short and J 4 bases short, with 9 bases between. Germline V lookup: CDR1 SGHTA, CDR2 FQGNSA. The CDR3 spans 13 residues. The CDR3 region is CASSPRINQPQHF. The CDR3 DNA follows: TGTGCCAGCAGCCCACGGATTAATCAGCCCCAGCATTTT.

This clonotype was picked up many times. The chain combines TRBV18 with TRBJ2-3; 9 bases map to TRBD1. This CDR3 is built from 18 residues. Germline values: CDR1 KGHSH, CDR2 LQKENI. V shed 4 bases and J 0 bases; nucleotides not matched to a gene: 11. CDR3 bases: TGTGCCAGCTCACAAGCAATCGGACAGGGGACTAGCACAGATACGCAGTATTTT. This translates into CASSQAIGQGTSTDTQYF.

This clonotype was recorded at least ten times. This chain joins TRBV19 and TRBJ2-2; the D gene is possibly TRBD2 (6 bases). V shed 6 bases and J shed 3 bases, with 20 bases lying between them. The V gene's germline CDR1 is LNHDA and CDR2 SQIVND (reference sequence). The CDR3 runs to 17 residues. CDR3 sequence (DNA): TGTGCCAGTAGCCACCGACCCGCCGGGGGTGACACCGGGGAGCTGTTTTTT. Amino acids: CASSHRPAGGDTGELFF.

The chain couples TRBV11-2 to TRBJ2-3; 8 bases agree with TRBD2. The CDR3 is 15 amino acids. CDR1 and CDR2 from the germline V gene are SGHAT and FQNNGV. Unmatched junction bases numbered 10, after V lost 5 bases and J lost 6 bases. The CDR3 spells CASSPGERGRDTQYF. The DNA for the CDR3 is TGTGCCAGCAGCCCAGGGGAGCGGGGGCGTGATACGCAGTATTTT.

This clonotype is deemed medium-sized (0.01 to 0.1%). The rearrangement links TRBV28 to TRBJ2-1, with D tentatively TRBD1 (6 bases). The CDR3 extends over 13 amino acids. Trimming left V 11 bases short and J 3 bases short, with 14 bases between. From germline, CDR1 is MDHEN and CDR2 SYDVKM. In DNA, the CDR3 is TGTGCCGGCCGGGACACCGGCTACAATGAGCAGTTCTTC. As protein: CAGRDTGYNEQFF.

V is TRBV7-2 and J is TRBJ2-5; D unclear. The CDR3 runs 13 residues. CDR1 SGHTA and CDR2 FQGNSA come from the germline V gene. V was trimmed by 5 bases and J by 6 bases, leaving 13 bases between them. The DNA of the CDR3 is TGTGCCAGCAGCCCACAGTTGGCCCAGACCCAGTACTTC. The encoded protein is CASSPQLAQTQYF.

This clonotype was detected a few times. This chain links TRBV7-9 with TRBJ1-6; D is possibly TRBD1 (5 bases). V was trimmed by 1 base and J by 5 bases, leaving 6 bases between them. Germline values: CDR1 SEHNR, CDR2 FQNEAQ (reference sequence). The CDR3 covers 14 residues. The CDR3 DNA sequence: TGTGCCAGCAGCTTAGGACAGCATAATTCACCCCTCCACTTT. Translation: CASSLGQHNSPLHF.

In its sample, this clonotype was seen many times. The rearrangement links TRBV7-2 to TRBJ2-6; D perhaps matches TRBD1 (5 bases). This CDR3 contains 16 residues. The V end lost 3 bases, the J end lost 1 base, and 10 bases lay between the germline ends. Looked up from germline, CDR1 is SGHTA and CDR2 is FQGNSA. The CDR3 DNA sequence: TGTGCCAGCAGCTTCAGAAGGGGTTCTGGGGCCAACGTCCTGACTTTC. Its protein product is CASSFRRGSGANVLTF.

This clonotype was found a few times. The rearrangement uses TRBV5-4 and TRBJ2-7, with 13 bases identical to TRBD2. The ends lost 4 bases at V and 7 bases at J; junction bases unmatched: 14. There are 17 residues in the CDR3. Germline loops: CDR1 SGHNT, CDR2 YYREEE (reference sequence). The DNA for the CDR3 is TGTGCCAGCAGCCCTGAACTAGCGGGAGGGTCGGCGGGGGAGCAGTACTTC. This gives the protein CASSPELAGGSAGEQYF.

This chain joins TRBV20-1 and TRBJ2-7; D is undetermined. Germline loops: CDR1 DFQATT, CDR2 SNEGSKA (reference sequence). Trimming left V 6 bases short and J 4 bases short, with 10 bases between. The CDR3 runs 11 residues. CDR3: CSATTAYEQYF. The CDR3 nucleotides read TGCAGTGCGACCACAGCTTACGAGCAGTACTTC.

The V and J genes are TRBV7-9 and TRBJ2-5; D uncertain. V was shortened by 5 bases and J by 5 bases, with 6 bases between the two germline ends. The CDR3 covers 11 residues. Per the germline V gene, CDR1 is SEHNR and CDR2 is FQNEAQ (reference sequence). CDR3 in amino acids: CASSPVETQYF. CDR3 DNA sequence: TGTGCCAGCAGCCCCGTGGAGACCCAGTACTTC.

A note on this clonotype: Given a far larger clone just one base away, this is likely a sequencing read error. CDR3 amino acids: CASSPTSGSVEQFF. Written as DNA, the CDR3 is TGTGCCAGCTCACCGACTAGCGGGAGTGTCGAGCAGTTCTTC. The genes are TRBV18 and TRBJ2-1; the match to TRBD2 covers 12 bases. Germline loops: CDR1 KGHSH, CDR2 LQKENI. Trimming took 3 bases from V and 10 from J; bases not matched to a gene: 4. The CDR3 covers 14 residues.

Many counts were recorded for this clonotype. The V and J genes are TRBV15 and TRBJ1-1; 8 bases map to TRBD1. J was trimmed by 4 bases and V by 0 bases; bases with no gene match: 10. Germline loops: CDR1 LNHNV, CDR2 YYDKDF (reference sequence). The CDR3 loop spans 17 amino acids. CDR3 DNA sequence: TGTGCCACCAGCAGAGATTTCCCGGCCGGACAGGGCACTGAAGCTTTCTTT. Translation gives CATSRDFPAGQGTEAFF.

By proportion, this clonotype is medium-sized. The rearrangement joins TRBV29-1 to TRBJ2-5, with TRBD1 matching 8 bases. V lost 8 bases, J lost 4 bases, and 9 bases stayed unmatched. This CDR3 spans 13 amino acids. Germline CDR1 and CDR2: SQVTM and ANQGSEA. CDR3 in DNA: TGCAGCTTCACAGGGGGTGTCACAGAGACCCAGTACTTC. It encodes CSFTGGVTETQYF.

The rearrangement links TRBV29-1 to TRBJ1-1; tentatively, D is TRBD1 (6 bases). From germline, CDR1 is SQVTM and CDR2 ANQGSEA. V lost 3 bases and J 11 bases, leaving 25 bases between the germline ends. The CDR3 totals 15 residues. The CDR3 loop is CSVDGRGSALRGAFF. The CDR3 region has the DNA TGCAGCGTTGATGGAAGAGGCAGTGCCCTGAGGGGGGCTTTCTTT.

At least ten counts were recorded for this clonotype. The rearrangement joins TRBV6-2 or TRBV6-3 to TRBJ2-1, with 7 nucleotides matching TRBD1. This CDR3 has 15 residues. Germline V gene sequence: CDR1 MNHEY, CDR2 SVGEGT. V lost 7 bases and J lost 1; bases outside the gene matches: 7. Here the CDR3 reads CASTDYRGSYNEQFF. The CDR3, as DNA: TGTGCCAGCACCGATTACAGGGGTTCCTACAATGAGCAGTTCTTC.

The chain recombines TRBV20-1 with TRBJ2-1; 7 bases match TRBD1. CDR3 length: 11 residues. Germline lookup yields CDR1 DFQATT and CDR2 SNEGSKA (reference sequence). V lost 6 bases and J lost 7; bases outside the gene matches: 3. CDR3 sequence reads: CSASRGNEQFF. DNA for the CDR3: TGCAGTGCCTCCAGGGGGAATGAGCAGTTCTTC.

This clonotype is labeled as medium-sized. This chain links TRBV6-1 with TRBJ2-6; the D gene is possibly TRBD1 (6 bases). This CDR3 contains 16 residues. Per the germline V gene, CDR1 is MNHNS and CDR2 is SASEGT. Trimming removed 6 bases at V and 2 bases at J, with 14 bases between. DNA of the CDR3: TGTGCCAGCAGAGGGGGTGGGGGACCTGGGGCCAACGTCCTGACTTTC. Protein: CASRGGGGPGANVLTF.

The genes are TRBV14 and TRBJ2-5, with D perhaps TRBD2 (6 bases). This CDR3 spans 17 amino acids. The ends were cut back, 3 bases at V and 2 bases at J, with 19 bases in the middle. The germline V gene encodes CDR1 SGHDN and CDR2 FVKESK. In nucleotides, the CDR3 is TGTGCCAGCAGCCACCTGAGCCCCGGGAGACTACAAGAGACCCAGTACTTC. Protein: CASSHLSPGRLQETQYF.

This chain connects TRBV6-2 or TRBV6-3 to TRBJ1-6; D is uncertain. CDR1 is MNHEY, CDR2 SVGEGT, per germline. V lost 6 bases, J lost 9 bases, and 6 bases lay in between. CDR3 length equals 11 residues. The CDR3: CASRSVSPLHF. The CDR3 nucleotides read TGTGCCAGCAGATCCGTTTCACCCCTCCACTTT.

This clonotype was seen just once. The chain employs TRBV25-1 and TRBJ1-1; TRBD1 is a possible D gene (5 bases). This CDR3 comprises 13 residues. Germline V gives CDR1 MGHDK, CDR2 SYGVNS. V lost 10 bases and J lost 0, with 12 bases in between. The CDR3 loop is CANPGRLNTEAFF. For the CDR3, the DNA is TGTGCCAACCCGGGACGCCTGAACACTGAAGCTTTCTTT.